Shown below are 4 T cell receptor beta chains from a single sample sequenced in a study of shared clonotypes between healthy human individuals. Sequenced by immunoSEQ multiplex PCR; TCRdb stores in-frame clones only, minus some. Found here are approximately 500,000 clones, about 80% of them singletons; the top ten hold 12%. The sequencing input was PBMCs. The receptor set was obtained from a woman in her thirties or forties in good health. Some clones in this sample may be carry-over from other donors' samples.

This chain joins TRBV6-5 and TRBJ2-3; maybe TRBD2 (6 bases). CDR3 size: 15 residues. Germline V gene data show CDR1 as MNHEY and CDR2 as SVGAGI. The germline V and J ends were trimmed by 2 bases and 6 bases, with 15 bases remaining between them. The CDR3 is CASSYEGGDLDTQYF. CDR3 nucleotides: TGTGCCAGCAGTTACGAGGGAGGAGACCTTGATACGCAGTATTTT.

The rearrangement uses TRBV27 and TRBJ1-6; a weak D match, TRBD1 (5 bases). Looked up from germline, CDR1 is MNHEY and CDR2 is SMNVEV (reference sequence). The CDR3 extends over 16 amino acids. Trimming shortened V by 6 bases and J by 5 bases, and 17 bases separated the two germline ends. The CDR3 spells CASRRNNRGDNSPLHF. The CDR3 nucleotides are TGTGCCAGCAGGCGCAATAACCGGGGCGATAATTCACCCCTCCACTTT.

A remark on this clone: With a much larger clone just one base away, this may be a read error. The V gene is TRBV5-4, the J gene TRBJ2-3; no firm D call. The CDR3 length is 13 residues. Trimming removed 4 bases at V and 0 bases at J, with 6 bases between. Germline V gene data show CDR1 as SGHNT and CDR2 as YYREEE (reference sequence). In nucleotides, the CDR3 is TGTGCCAGCAGCGCGACTAGCACAGATACGCAGTATTTT. Its translation: CASSATSTDTQYF.

The rearrangement joins TRBV7-9 to TRBJ1-4; possibly TRBD1 for D (6 bases). The CDR3 loop spans 14 amino acids. Trimming cost V 2 bases and J 6 bases, with 10 bases left between them. The V gene's germline CDR1 is SEHNR and CDR2 FQNEAQ (reference sequence). The CDR3 DNA follows: TGTGCCAGCAGCTTACCCGGGGGCCATGAAAAACTGTTTTTT. It yields the protein CASSLPGGHEKLFF.